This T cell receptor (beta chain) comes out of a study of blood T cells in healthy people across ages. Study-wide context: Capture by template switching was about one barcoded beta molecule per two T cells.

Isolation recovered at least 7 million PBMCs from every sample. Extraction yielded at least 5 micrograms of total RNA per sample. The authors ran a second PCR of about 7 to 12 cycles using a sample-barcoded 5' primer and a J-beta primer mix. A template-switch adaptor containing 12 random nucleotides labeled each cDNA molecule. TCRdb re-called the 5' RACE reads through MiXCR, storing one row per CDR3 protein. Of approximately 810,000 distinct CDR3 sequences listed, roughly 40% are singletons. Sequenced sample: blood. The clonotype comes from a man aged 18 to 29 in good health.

The CDR3 DNA reads TGCAGTGCTAGAGATTGGGGTCGTGGCAATCAGCCCCAGCATTTT. Translating gives CSARDWGRGNQPQHF. V usage is TRBV20-1 and J usage is TRBJ1-5; D not certain. CDR3 length equals 15 residues. Trimming shortened V by 0 bases and J by 2 bases, and 11 bases separated the two germline ends. Germline CDR1 reads DFQATT; CDR2 reads SNEGSKA (reference sequence).